Shown below are 4 T cell receptor beta chains from a single sample sequenced in a study of T cell repertoires in cytomegalovirus infection. One entry per CDR3 protein, called by TCRdb with MiXCR from the reads. The repertoire has some 300,000 distinct CDR3 sequences, roughly 13% of them found once; the top ten carry roughly 8.7%. Sequenced: PBMCs. The origin of the receptors is a human donor in good health (CMV status not recorded). Some clones in this sample may be carry-over from other donors' samples.

This clonotype was recorded a few times. This chain uses TRBV7-2 with TRBJ2-1; TRBD2 aligns across 8 bases. The CDR3 contains 14 residues. V gave up 4 bases and J gave up 10 bases; unmatched junction bases: 9. Germline assignment: CDR1 SGHTA and CDR2 FQGNSA. The chain's CDR3 is CASSSGLGPWEQFF. Written as DNA, the CDR3 is TGTGCCAGCAGCTCGGGACTAGGACCGTGGGAGCAGTTCTTC.

This clonotype was observed a handful of times. This chain connects TRBV9 to TRBJ2-7; 7 nucleotides match TRBD1. Germline V gene sequence: CDR1 SGDLS, CDR2 YYNGEE. V was pared by 4 bases and J by 0 bases, with 7 bases of the junction left unmatched. The CDR3 runs to 15 residues. CDR3 nucleotide sequence: TGTGCCAGCAGCCCAAGGACAGGTTTCTCCTACGAGCAGTACTTC. This sequence encodes CASSPRTGFSYEQYF.

The rearrangement uses TRBV29-1 and TRBJ2-2, with D possibly TRBD2 on 6 matching bases. The CDR3 contains 13 residues. Trimming pared 7 bases from V and 1 base from J, leaving 10 bases between. Germline lookup yields CDR1 SQVTM and CDR2 ANQGSEA. CDR3 in DNA: TGCAGCGGCCACGGGGGGAACACCGGGGAGCTGTTTTTT. Its protein is CSGHGGNTGELFF.

As regards this clonotype: Mismatch with germline at one junction end may stem from a read error. CDR3 DNA sequence: TGCAGCGTAGGTACAGAGACGCAGTATTTT. Its protein is CSVGTETQYF. This chain joins TRBV29-1 and TRBJ2-3; D uncertain. CDR1 and CDR2 from the germline V gene are SQVTM and ANQGSEA. The CDR3 has 10 amino acids.